Listed here are 29 T cell receptor beta chains from one sample, sequenced in a study of beta chain features in type 1 diabetes. cDNA synthesis used the whole RNA isolate, giving expressed TCRB sequences. Clones were sequenced by immunoSEQ multiplex PCR, and TCRdb holds only the in-frame ones, with some missing. Of approximately 150,000 clones in the sample, roughly 10% were seen once. Sequenced input: central memory CD4+ T cells from blood. The receptor set was obtained from a woman aged 40-49 years in good health.

This chain's CDR3 is CASSPWTGTGGYTF. CDR3 DNA sequence: TGTGCCAGCAGCCCATGGACAGGAACGGGTGGCTACACCTTC. The chain is built from TRBV5-4 and TRBJ1-2; 7 nucleotides line up with TRBD1. V dropped 4 bases and J dropped 7; count of bases not matched to a gene: 10. The CDR3 totals 14 residues. In germline, CDR1 is SGHNT, CDR2 YYREEE (reference sequence).

V and J are TRBV5-4 and TRBJ1-2; 10 bases map to TRBD1. This CDR3 is 14 amino acids long. The germline CDR1 and CDR2 sequences are SGHNT and YYREEE (reference sequence). J gave up 3 bases and V 5 bases, and 4 bases lay outside the gene matches. This chain's CDR3 is CASRRTGGDYGYTF. CDR3 DNA: TGTGCCAGCAGAAGGACAGGGGGGGACTATGGCTACACCTTC.

This clone was counted a few times. The chain links TRBV9 to TRBJ2-3, with 7 nucleotides matching TRBD2. Losses at the gene ends were 4 bases for V and 5 bases for J; bases not matched to a gene: 10. The length of the CDR3 is 15 residues. Germline CDR1 is SGDLS and CDR2 is YYNGEE. The CDR3 DNA sequence: TGTGCCAGCAGCCTTCGGACGGGGAGGGTAGATACGCAGTATTTT. Residues: CASSLRTGRVDTQYF.

The genes are TRBV20-1 and TRBJ2-7, with D unresolved. V dropped 4 bases and J dropped 6 bases, with 10 bases sitting between them. Looked up from germline, CDR1 is DFQATT and CDR2 is SNEGSKA (reference sequence). The CDR3 runs to 11 residues. Written as DNA, the CDR3 is TGCAGTGCTAAGACATGGCCCGAGCAGTACTTC. It is translated as CSAKTWPEQYF.

This sequence joins TRBV23-1 and TRBJ2-1, with a tentative D call TRBD1 (5 bases). TRBV23-1 is placed among ORFs of uncertain function. Trimming shortened V by 0 bases and J by 2 bases, and 11 bases separated the two germline ends. The CDR3 spans 16 residues. The CDR3 here is CASSQSSQGTYNEQFF. In DNA form, the CDR3 reads TGCGCCAGCAGTCAATCTAGCCAGGGAACCTACAATGAGCAGTTCTTC.

The rearrangement uses TRBV27 and TRBJ2-1; possibly TRBD1 for D (6 bases). CDR1 is MNHEY and CDR2 is SMNVEV in the germline V gene (reference sequence). The V end lost 4 bases, the J end lost 8 bases, and 21 bases lay between the germline ends. The CDR3 contains 16 residues. DNA of the CDR3: TGTGCCAGCAGTTCCCCTCCAGGGGCGTACGTCCATGAGCAGTTCTTC. Residues: CASSSPPGAYVHEQFF.

This clone was seen only a few times. V is TRBV4-1 and J is TRBJ2-2; a weak D match, TRBD1 (5 bases). This CDR3 region has 14 residues. Trimming pared 4 bases from V and 6 bases from J, leaving 12 bases between. Looked up from germline, CDR1 is MGHRA and CDR2 is YSYEKL. This CDR3 is CASSLSDNAGELFF. In nucleotides, the CDR3 is TGCGCCAGCAGCCTATCGGACAACGCCGGGGAGCTGTTTTTT.

This clone was seen more than once but under ten times. This chain uses TRBV7-8 with TRBJ2-5, with 10 bases lining up with TRBD1. Germline values: CDR1 SGHVS, CDR2 FQNEAQ. The V segment lost 3 bases and the J segment 5 bases; nucleotides outside the gene matches: 12. This CDR3 comprises 17 residues. The CDR3 region has the DNA TGTGCCAGCAGCTTGAGGCCGGGACAGGGGCATGGGGAGACCCAGTACTTC. Protein: CASSLRPGQGHGETQYF.

The CDR3 is CASSLGWAVGGNEQFF. Written as DNA, the CDR3 is TGTGCCAGCAGCTTAGGGTGGGCGGTCGGGGGGAATGAGCAGTTCTTC. This chain connects TRBV11-2 to TRBJ2-1; 7 bases agree with TRBD2. Germline V lookup: CDR1 SGHAT, CDR2 FQNNGV. Trimming cost V 1 base and J 7 bases; bases outside gene matches: 10. The CDR3 extends over 16 amino acids.

This clone was counted only a few times. This chain joins TRBV9 and TRBJ2-7; 8 positions agree with TRBD1. This CDR3 has 17 amino acids. CDR1 is SGDLS and CDR2 is YYNGEE in the germline V gene. V shed 3 bases and J 4 bases; nucleotides not matched to a gene: 15. This CDR3 reads CASSAADWTGRIYEQYF. The CDR3 bases are TGTGCCAGCAGCGCAGCGGACTGGACAGGGAGGATTTACGAGCAGTACTTC.

The chain combines TRBV4-1 with TRBJ1-2; the D gene is possibly TRBD1 (6 bases). The V end lost 2 bases, the J end lost 6 bases, and 22 bases lay between the germline ends. Germline CDR1 is MGHRA and CDR2 is YSYEKL. The CDR3 loop spans 17 amino acids. The CDR3 region is CASSQPPSKGGRHGYTF. CDR3 nucleotide sequence: TGCGCCAGCAGCCAACCTCCCTCCAAAGGGGGTCGGCATGGCTACACCTTC.

This clone has only a few counts. The chain is built from TRBV18 and TRBJ2-5, with D possibly matching TRBD1 (6 bases). Per the germline V gene, CDR1 is KGHSH and CDR2 is LQKENI. Trimming took off 0 bases at V and 2 bases at J, with 7 bases between the two ends. This CDR3 has 14 residues. This CDR3 reads CASSPPDSQETQYF. The CDR3 nucleotides read TGTGCCAGCTCACCACCGGACAGTCAAGAGACCCAGTACTTC.

This chain links TRBV7-9 with TRBJ1-2; 7 bases map to TRBD1. Trimming at V came to 5 bases and at J to 1 base, leaving 16 bases not matched to a gene. The CDR3 consists of 18 residues. From germline, CDR1 is SEHNR and CDR2 FQNEAQ (reference sequence). This chain's CDR3 is CASSLRGDSGHLNYGYTF. Written as DNA, the CDR3 is TGTGCCAGCAGCCTTAGAGGGGACAGCGGGCACCTTAACTATGGCTACACCTTC.

The chain is built from TRBV28 and TRBJ2-7; maybe TRBD1 (6 bases). Looked up from germline, CDR1 is MDHEN and CDR2 is SYDVKM. CDR3 length: 11 amino acids. Trimming stripped 6 bases from V and 4 bases from J, with 7 bases between. This chain's CDR3 is CASSRGYEQYF. DNA for the CDR3: TGTGCCAGCAGCAGGGGTTACGAGCAGTACTTC.

V and J are TRBV18 and TRBJ2-7; 12 bases are shared with TRBD1. Germline V gene lookup returns CDR1 KGHSH and CDR2 LQKENI. The CDR3 extends over 18 amino acids. The J segment lost 3 bases and the V segment lost 2 bases, leaving 11 bases of the junction unmatched. The CDR3: CASSPTPGQGARLYEQYF. CDR3 DNA: TGTGCCAGCTCACCAACGCCGGGACAGGGGGCCCGCCTCTACGAGCAGTACTTC. Looking up the rest from reference TRBV18 and TRBJ2-7 gives the full variable domain: NAGVMQNPRHLVRRRGQEARLRCSPMKGHSHVYWYRQLPEEGLKFMVYLQKENIIDESGMPKERFSAEFPKEGPSILRIQQVVRGDSAAYFCASSPTPGQGARLYEQYFGPGTRLTVT.

This clone came up a few times. The rearrangement uses TRBV25-1 and TRBJ2-5; maybe TRBD2 (6 bases). There are 14 residues in the CDR3. The germline V gene encodes CDR1 MGHDK and CDR2 SYGVNS. V shed 3 bases and J shed 5 bases, with 13 bases lying between them. The CDR3: CASSEGGLVETQYF. DNA for the CDR3: TGTGCCAGCAGTGAGGGGGGTCTCGTGGAGACCCAGTACTTC.

This clone was seen a handful of times. The chain carries TRBV5-8 and TRBJ1-5; tentatively, D is TRBD1 (5 bases). Trimming left V 4 bases short and J 2 bases short, with 13 bases between. This CDR3 contains 15 residues. Germline assignment: CDR1 SGHTS and CDR2 YDEGEE. The CDR3 protein is CASSPTQGRNQPQHF. The CDR3 DNA sequence: TGTGCCAGCAGCCCAACTCAGGGCCGCAATCAGCCCCAGCATTTT.

This clone appeared a few times. V is TRBV11-2 and J is TRBJ2-3, with D unresolved. The CDR3 contains 13 residues. CDR1 and CDR2 (germline): SGHAT, FQNNGV. The V and J ends lost 2 bases and 4 bases respectively, with 7 bases between them. Here the CDR3 DNA reads TGTGCCAGCAGCTTATCTTATGCAGATACGCAGTATTTT. Its protein is CASSLSYADTQYF.

This clone showed up just a few times. The chain uses TRBV2 and TRBJ2-3; 7 bases agree with TRBD1. Germline assignment: CDR1 SNHLY and CDR2 FYNNEI. This CDR3 is 14 amino acids long. Trimming removed 6 bases from V and 6 bases from J; junction bases left unmatched: 9. In DNA, the CDR3 is TGTGCCAGCAGACGGACAGGCCCTCTGGATACGCAGTATTTT. Translated: CASRRTGPLDTQYF.

This clone appeared a few times. CDR3 sequence (DNA): TGTGCCAGCAGCCAAGAAGGACTGAGGAACACTGAAGCTTTCTTT. Its protein product is CASSQEGLRNTEAFF. The V and J genes are TRBV14 and TRBJ1-1; D is ambiguous. Trimming took off 0 bases at V and 1 base at J, with 9 bases between the two ends. Germline V lookup: CDR1 SGHDN, CDR2 FVKESK. The CDR3 length is 15 residues.

This clone was detected only a few times. V is TRBV7-2 and J is TRBJ2-3; 10 bases align to TRBD2. Germline CDR1 reads SGHTA; CDR2 reads FQGNSA. The J segment lost 6 bases and the V segment lost 5 bases, leaving 8 bases of the junction unmatched. The CDR3 covers 15 residues. In nucleotides, the CDR3 is TGTGCCAGCAGCCGCGAGCGGGGGGGAGGGGATACGCAGTATTTT. As protein: CASSRERGGGDTQYF.

The chain carries TRBV6-1 and TRBJ2-5; the match to TRBD1 covers 7 bases. With 3 bases clipped from V and 4 bases from J, the junction kept 8 bases outside the gene matches. This CDR3 comprises 15 residues. Germline V gene lookup returns CDR1 MNHNS and CDR2 SASEGT. CDR3 residues: CASSETGSRRETQYF. The CDR3 region has the DNA TGTGCCAGCAGTGAGACAGGGTCTCGGCGAGAGACCCAGTACTTC.

The V and J genes are TRBV6-5 and TRBJ1-1, with D maybe TRBD1 (6 bases). V lost 5 bases and J 5 bases, leaving 15 bases between the germline ends. The CDR3 length is 14 residues. Germline CDR1 reads MNHEY; CDR2 reads SVGAGI. CDR3 DNA sequence: TGTGCCAGCAGTAGGGGGACCCGAGGGACTGAAGCTTTCTTT. Encoded protein: CASSRGTRGTEAFF.

This clone was detected many times. This chain connects TRBV29-1 to TRBJ2-2; D is possibly TRBD2 (6 bases). V lost 4 bases to trimming and J lost 6 bases, with 15 bases between them. The CDR3 totals 14 residues. Germline CDR1 and CDR2: SQVTM and ANQGSEA. In nucleotides, the CDR3 is TGCAGCGTTGCCGGGGGAACTAACGCCGGGGAGCTGTTTTTT. This translates into CSVAGGTNAGELFF.

This clone was counted many times. The V and J genes are TRBV27 and TRBJ1-5; 7 bases match TRBD1. The V gene's germline CDR1 is MNHEY and CDR2 SMNVEV (reference sequence). With 0 bases clipped from V and 6 bases from J, the junction kept 5 bases outside the gene matches. The CDR3 extends over 15 amino acids. DNA for the CDR3: TGTGCCAGCAGTTTATCGACAGGGTCGGGTCAGCCCCAGCATTTT. Encoded protein: CASSLSTGSGQPQHF.

The chain couples TRBV2 to TRBJ2-5; 7 bases fit TRBD1. The germline gives CDR1 SNHLY, CDR2 FYNNEI. The ends lost 8 bases at V and 5 bases at J; junction bases unmatched: 5. CDR3 length: 12 residues. The CDR3 sequence: CASDKGAETQYF. For the CDR3, the DNA is TGTGCCAGCGATAAGGGGGCCGAGACCCAGTACTTC.

The chain employs TRBV29-1 and TRBJ2-7; TRBD1 matches 10 bases. The CDR3 contains 12 residues. The germline V gene encodes CDR1 SQVTM and CDR2 ANQGSEA. With V trimmed by 7 bases and J by 7 bases, 7 bases remained unmatched. The CDR3 loop reads CSAEGTGEEQYF. CDR3 DNA sequence: TGCAGCGCCGAAGGGACAGGGGAAGAGCAGTACTTC.

This clone was detected many times. This chain links TRBV29-1 with TRBJ1-4; unclear D gene. The germline CDR1 and CDR2 sequences are SQVTM and ANQGSEA. Trimming pared 5 bases from V and 4 bases from J, leaving 5 bases between. The CDR3 extends over 11 amino acids. The CDR3: CSVPFNEKLFF. The CDR3 DNA reads TGCAGCGTTCCCTTTAATGAAAAACTGTTTTTT.

Comments on this clone: One junction end disagrees with the germline gene, perhaps due to a read error. The chain couples TRBV11-2 to TRBJ2-7; weak D call: TRBD1 (5 bases). This CDR3 has 13 amino acids. From germline, CDR1 is SGHAT and CDR2 FQNNGV. The CDR3 coding sequence is TGTGCCAGCACCTTACTAAGGGGCAACGAGCAGTACTTC. Its protein is CASTLLRGNEQYF.